A single sample gave rise to the 5 T cell receptor beta chains below, sequenced in a study of tumor-infiltrating lymphocytes in primary liver carcinoma. In addition to blood RNA drawn from unsorted whole blood, germline DNA was extracted. From approximately 500 ng total RNA, TCR beta cDNA was generated with a primer in the constant region. Modified slightly, ARM-PCR produced TCR beta libraries over three nested multiplex PCR rounds. Forward primers for TRBV1-TRBV30 and a C-beta reverse primer served the first two PCR rounds, at about 10 cycles each. TCRdb ran MiXCR on the multiplex PCR reads and lists one entry per CDR3 protein. The profile shows around 210,000 distinct CDR3 sequences, almost 65% of them singletons. Sequenced sample: peripheral blood. The receptors here all came from a woman aged 55-69 years with primary liver carcinoma and hepatitis B virus infection.

Remarks on this clonotype: The CDR3 carries no conserved terminal phenylalanine or tryptophan, so it likely arises from a read error. The chain has TRBV6-5 and TRBJ1-6, with D perhaps matching TRBD1 (6 bases). The CDR3 has 17 residues. Germline V CDR1 and CDR2: MNHEY, SVGAGI. V was shortened by 6 bases and J by 12 bases, with 27 bases between the two germline ends. The CDR3 nucleotides are TGTGCCAGCAGCCAGAGTGTGGGCGTTGGGGACAATCGACCCCTCCACTTA. Its protein is CASSQSVGVGDNRPLHL.

Details on this clonotype: This sequence may be a read error, since a much larger clone differs from it by one base. This chain links TRBV6-1 with TRBJ2-1; D unresolved. V was shortened by 10 bases and J by 4 bases, with 11 bases between the two germline ends. The CDR3 runs 12 residues. Germline assignment: CDR1 MNHNS and CDR2 SASEGT. The CDR3 region is CAIRTRYNEQFF. The CDR3 coding sequence is TGTGCCATCAGAACACGGTACAATGAGCAGTTCTTC.

The chain is built from TRBV6-5 and TRBJ1-6; TRBD1 matches 7 bases. V lost 7 bases and J lost 6; bases outside the gene matches: 6. This CDR3 is 14 amino acids long. Germline V gene sequence: CDR1 MNHEY, CDR2 SVGAGI. The CDR3 DNA reads as TGTGCCAGCAAGAGGACAGGAATTAATTCACCCCTCCACTTT. Translated: CASKRTGINSPLHF.

The chain couples TRBV16 to TRBJ2-3; TRBD1 or TRBD2 may be the D gene (5 bases each). This CDR3 is built from 14 residues. Germline values: CDR1 KGHSY, CDR2 FQNENV. V was trimmed by 5 bases and J by 2 bases, leaving 11 bases between them. In nucleotides, the CDR3 is TGTGCCAGCAGCGACGGGACCCACACAGATACGCAGTATTTT. Its protein is CASSDGTHTDTQYF.

The rearrangement joins TRBV2 to TRBJ2-2; no clear D gene. The CDR3 spans 15 residues. Trimming removed 3 bases at V and 6 bases at J, with 14 bases between. Germline CDR1 is SNHLY and CDR2 is FYNNEI. The DNA of the CDR3 is TGTGCCAGCAGTGATGAGCAGGTGAATGCCGGGGAGCTGTTTTTT. This translates into CASSDEQVNAGELFF.